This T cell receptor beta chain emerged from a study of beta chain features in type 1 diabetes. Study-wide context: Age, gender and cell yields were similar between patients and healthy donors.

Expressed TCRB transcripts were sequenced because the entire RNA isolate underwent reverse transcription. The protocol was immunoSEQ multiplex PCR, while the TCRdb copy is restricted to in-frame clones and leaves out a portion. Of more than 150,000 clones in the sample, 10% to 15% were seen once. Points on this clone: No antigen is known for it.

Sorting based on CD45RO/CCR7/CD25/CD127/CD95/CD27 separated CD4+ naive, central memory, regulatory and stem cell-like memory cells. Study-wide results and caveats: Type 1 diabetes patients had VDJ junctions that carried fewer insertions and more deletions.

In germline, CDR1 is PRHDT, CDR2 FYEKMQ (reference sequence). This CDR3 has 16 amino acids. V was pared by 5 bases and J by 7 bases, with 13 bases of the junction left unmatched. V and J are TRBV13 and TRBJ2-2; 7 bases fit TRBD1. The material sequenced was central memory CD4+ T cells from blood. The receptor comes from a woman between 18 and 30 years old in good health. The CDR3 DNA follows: TGTGCCAGCAGCATGGACAGGACCCTTAGTCTCGGGGAGCTGTTTTTT. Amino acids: CASSMDRTLSLGELFF.